This TCR beta chain was recorded in a study of blood T cell repertoires in COVID-19 (dated by TCRdb to 2020 to 2022). The study in broad terms: The collaborator samples originated in the United States, Italy and Spain and spanned the acute and convalescent phases of COVID-19. Deeply sampled blood TCRbeta repertoires from subjects exposed to, actively infected with, or recovered from COVID-19 were included in the dataset. The sample metadata nearly always contained a de-identified subject ID, COVID-19 status, age in years and sex. The material from the prospective study consisted of cDNA or gDNA derived from T cells, B-cell-depleted T cells, or PBMCs. Samples came from the ongoing ImmuneRACE study (first 160 participants) plus 1,254 subjects from 6 global collaborators. The repertoires were released in a freely available public database intended as a resource for research on the immune response to SARS-CoV-2. HLA class I and class II types, where available, came from metadata supplied by the sample provider rather than from assay-based typing.

V is clipped by 1 base and J by 0 bases, and the sequence between their germline boundaries is 6 bases long. CDR3 length: 13 amino acids, cysteine to phenylalanine. Only the CDR3 DNA is retained, 39 bases long and in frame from the first base. CDR1 and CDR2 were assigned from the germline V gene (reference sequence) as GTSNPN and SVGIG. TCRbeta CDR3 regions were amplified from genomic DNA using the immunoSEQ Assay, a bias-controlled multiplex PCR. Turning to the authors' computational methods: The number of nucleated cells in each sample was estimated by amplification of reference gene primers within the assay. Sequence reads were collapsed and filtered to measure the absolute abundance of every unique TCRbeta CDR3 rearrangement. Productive Simpson clonality was computed per sample as the square root of Simpson's diversity index over productive rearrangements. The source is immuneACCESS, and TCRdb retained only in-frame sequences with V and J called. Part of the clones is not carried over; for the studies checked, unresolved V genes explain less than half of this, and the remainder is unexplained. Clonal size and the V and J genes are those of that table, whereas D and trimming came from the DNA. This sample has some 9,900 clones in its table, and about 89% of those were observed once. The ten largest account for about 6% of the sample.

The collaborating institutions used their own protocols to collect whole blood in K2EDTA tubes. For TCRbeta analysis, collaborators shipped samples as frozen whole blood, isolated PBMCs, or DNA extracted from either of those sample types. The research as a whole found: The amount of clinical and demographic metadata varied by source and participant and was provided uncurated.

As to this clone: The antigen it binds to is not known. Base quality data are lacking; no much larger clone is found one base away.

Sequenced input: peripheral blood. The chain employs TRBV30 and TRBJ1-1, and possibly TRBD1, on 6 matching bases. This clonotype was obtained from a human donor in a cohort sampled during active COVID-19. The DNA sequence is as follows: TGTGCCTGGAGTGGACAGGTGAACACTGAAGCTTTCTTT. It codes for CAWSGQVNTEAFF.